The 24 T cell receptor beta chains below all came from one sample that was sequenced in a study of control samples from healthy donors and cancer patients. TCRdb's table, derived via immunoSEQ multiplex PCR, lists solely in-frame clones and lacks some. The repertoire holds 150,000 to 190,000 clones, 93% seen once, with about 2.4% in the top ten. Sequencing was carried out using blood. The receptors come from a man in his forties or fifties in good health.

The chain recombines TRBV5-1 with TRBJ2-5; D may match TRBD1 or TRBD2 (5 bases each). With 3 bases removed from V and 5 bases from J, the gap between germline ends came to 17 bases. CDR3 length equals 15 residues. Germline CDR1 is SGHRS and CDR2 is YFSETQ. The CDR3 nucleotides read TGCGCCAGCAGCTGGGGGAACGGGCCGCGCGAGACCCAGTACTTC. Translated, it gives CASSWGNGPRETQYF.

V gene TRBV5-1 combines with J gene TRBJ2-3; a possible D gene is TRBD1 (6 bases). V gave up 1 base and J gave up 4 bases, with 10 bases separating them. This CDR3 is built from 14 residues. Germline V gives CDR1 SGHRS, CDR2 YFSETQ. Here the CDR3 DNA reads TGCGCCAGCAGCTTGAACAGGGCCCCAGATACGCAGTATTTT. Translation gives CASSLNRAPDTQYF.

This clone was observed a few times. In DNA, the CDR3 is TGTGCCAGCAGCGCCTCATCCTGGACGCCAACCTACGAGCAGTACTTC. It is translated as CASSASSWTPTYEQYF. The gene calls are TRBV9 and TRBJ2-7; D not resolved. This CDR3 is 16 amino acids long. Germline V lookup: CDR1 SGDLS, CDR2 YYNGEE. Trimming pared 3 bases from V and 2 bases from J, leaving 18 bases between.

This chain uses TRBV2 with TRBJ1-5, with unresolved D. V lost 6 bases to trimming and J lost 0 bases, with 15 bases between them. CDR3 length: 16 residues. Germline V gene sequence: CDR1 SNHLY, CDR2 FYNNEI. The CDR3 DNA reads as TGTGCCAGCAGAGTCCGGGGAGAGTATAGCAATCAGCCCCAGCATTTT. This codes for CASRVRGEYSNQPQHF.

The chain has TRBV27 and TRBJ2-5; D possibly corresponds to TRBD2 (5 bases). CDR1 MNHEY and CDR2 SMNVEV come from the germline V gene (reference sequence). V lost 9 bases and J lost 5, with 16 bases in between. The CDR3 totals 13 residues. CDR3 in amino acids: CASRLATRETQYF. The DNA of the CDR3 is TGTGCCAGTAGGCTAGCTACACGGGAGACCCAGTACTTC.

The chain employs TRBV11-2 and TRBJ1-1; no reliable D call. The CDR3 has 15 residues. V lost 4 bases and J lost 0, with 12 bases in between. Germline loops: CDR1 SGHAT, CDR2 FQNNGV. In nucleotides, the CDR3 is TGTGCCAGCAGCTCACCCAAGATAATGAACACTGAAGCTTTCTTT. Translation: CASSSPKIMNTEAFF.

This rearrangement joins TRBV5-1 to TRBJ2-1; 13 nucleotides line up with TRBD2. The V gene's germline CDR1 is SGHRS and CDR2 YFSETQ. Losses at the gene ends were 3 bases for V and 7 bases for J; bases not matched to a gene: 4. There are 15 residues in the CDR3. CDR3 amino acids: CASSWTSGSRNEQFF. CDR3 DNA: TGCGCCAGCAGCTGGACTAGCGGGAGTCGAAATGAGCAGTTCTTC.

The chain uses TRBV6-6 and TRBJ1-1; a possible D gene is TRBD1 (5 bases). V shed 7 bases and J shed 10 bases, with 16 bases lying between them. CDR3 length: 12 residues. The germline V gene encodes CDR1 MNHNY and CDR2 SVGAGI (reference sequence). CDR3 DNA: TGTGCCAGCAACGGGTACGAGGGGAGAGCTTTCTTT. It is translated as CASNGYEGRAFF.

The rearrangement links TRBV11-2 to TRBJ2-2; 11 bases line up with TRBD2. Germline CDR1 SGHAT, CDR2 FQNNGV. This CDR3 contains 15 residues. V was clipped by 3 bases and J by 4 bases; unmatched bases: 1. CDR3 DNA sequence: TGTGCCAGCAGCTTCACTAGCGGGAGCACCGGGGAGCTGTTTTTT. This gives the protein CASSFTSGSTGELFF.

The chain has TRBV2 and TRBJ1-4; D uncertain. V lost 4 bases, J lost 0 bases, and 9 bases lay in between. Germline values: CDR1 SNHLY, CDR2 FYNNEI. The CDR3 length is 15 residues. The CDR3 DNA is TGTGCCAGCAGTGTCCGGACTGCAACTAATGAAAAACTGTTTTTT. Translated: CASSVRTATNEKLFF.

The chain is built from TRBV10-3 and TRBJ1-6; D is unclear. With 0 bases removed from V and 7 bases from J, the gap between germline ends came to 13 bases. CDR1 is ENHRY and CDR2 is SYGVKD in the germline V gene. The CDR3 length is 16 residues. In DNA form, the CDR3 reads TGTGCCATCAGTGAGTCTGTGCCGGGAGAGAATTCACCCCTCCACTTT. Translation: CAISESVPGENSPLHF.

In this sample, this clone turned up once. This chain joins TRBV6-5 and TRBJ2-7; TRBD1 is a possible D gene (6 bases). Trimming left V 7 bases short and J 4 bases short, with 11 bases between. The germline gives CDR1 MNHEY, CDR2 SVGAGI. The CDR3 runs to 12 residues. In DNA, the CDR3 is TGTGCCAGCACCTGGACAGTTTACGAGCAGTACTTC. Protein product: CASTWTVYEQYF.

This rearrangement joins TRBV6-6 to TRBJ2-7, with D tentatively TRBD2 (6 bases). Germline CDR1 MNHNY, CDR2 SVGAGI (reference sequence). V was clipped by 5 bases and J by 7 bases, with 9 bases between them. The CDR3 runs 11 residues. CDR3 amino acids: CASSPGREQYF. The CDR3 DNA follows: TGTGCCAGCAGTCCAGGGAGGGAGCAGTACTTC.

Regarding this clone: At one boundary the junction diverges from the germline segment, which might be a read error. The chain employs TRBV6-1 and TRBJ1-1, with D possibly TRBD1 on 5 matching bases. The CDR3 sequence is 13 residues long. Germline V gene data show CDR1 as MNHNS and CDR2 as SASEGT. The CDR3 DNA reads TGTGCCAGCAGTGAAGCAATGGATACAGGACCTTCTTTT. Amino acid sequence: CASSEAMDTGPSF.

In this sample, this clone turned up once. The chain combines TRBV27 with TRBJ1-4, with D perhaps matching TRBD1 (6 bases). The CDR3 totals 14 residues. Germline V gene sequence: CDR1 MNHEY, CDR2 SMNVEV (reference sequence). V lost 6 bases and J lost 4, with 12 bases in between. The CDR3 DNA sequence: TGTGCCAGCAGCCGGACAGCGTATAATGAAAAACTGTTTTTT. Protein sequence: CASSRTAYNEKLFF.

This clone was seen more than once but under ten times. V is TRBV12-5 and J is TRBJ2-1; tentative D call: TRBD2 (5 bases). CDR1 LGHNT and CDR2 FRNRAP come from the germline V gene. Trimming pared 6 bases from V and 4 bases from J, leaving 10 bases between. The CDR3 is made up of 13 amino acids. CDR3 sequence (DNA): TGTGCTAGTGGCAAGAGGGAATACAATGAGCAGTTCTTC. It encodes CASGKREYNEQFF.

The sample holds one count of this clone. CDR3 sequence (DNA): TGTGCCAGCATTCGGGACAGTCGTACAGATACGCAGTATTTT. Translating it yields CASIRDSRTDTQYF. The J gene is TRBJ2-3, the V gene TRBV28, with 7 nucleotides matching TRBD1. Germline CDR1 reads MDHEN; CDR2 reads SYDVKM. The length of the CDR3 is 14 residues. Trimming at V came to 7 bases and at J to 3 bases, leaving 7 bases not matched to a gene. Full variable domain (missing parts from reference TRBV28 and TRBJ2-3): DVKVTQSSRYLVKRTGEKVFLECVQDMDHENMFWYRQDPGLGLRLIYFSYDVKMKEKGDIPEGYSVSREKKERFSLILESASTNQTSMYLCASIRDSRTDTQYFGPGTRLTVL.

The chain uses TRBV9 and TRBJ2-7, with 11 bases fitting TRBD2. The CDR3 length is 14 residues. Germline V gene sequence: CDR1 SGDLS, CDR2 YYNGEE. Trimming cost V 0 bases and J 6 bases; bases outside gene matches: 2. The chain's CDR3 is CASSVGLAGGEQYF. The CDR3, as DNA: TGTGCCAGCAGCGTAGGGCTAGCGGGGGGCGAGCAGTACTTC.

This rearrangement joins TRBV7-8 to TRBJ2-2, with D perhaps assigned TRBD1 or TRBD2 (5 bases each). Trimming left V 5 bases short and J 1 base short, with 11 bases between. CDR3 length: 15 residues. Germline loops: CDR1 SGHVS, CDR2 FQNEAQ. The CDR3 loop is CASSRGTLNTGELFF. CDR3 in DNA: TGTGCCAGCAGCCGAGGGACCCTGAACACCGGGGAGCTGTTTTTT.

The chain recombines TRBV2 with TRBJ2-4; D might be TRBD2 (6 bases). The germline V gene has CDR1 SNHLY and CDR2 FYNNEI. The CDR3 runs to 13 residues. Trimming pared 7 bases from V and 3 bases from J, leaving 10 bases between. For the CDR3, the DNA is TGTGCCAGCACGGGACTGGTCAAAAACATTCAGTACTTC. It codes for CASTGLVKNIQYF.

The rearrangement uses TRBV2 and TRBJ2-5, with D perhaps matching TRBD1 (6 bases). The CDR3 runs 16 residues. CDR1 is SNHLY, CDR2 FYNNEI, per germline. Trimming pared 6 bases from V and 2 bases from J, leaving 19 bases between. The CDR3 loop reads CASRETPGTGQETQYF. As DNA, the CDR3 is TGTGCCAGCAGGGAGACTCCCGGCACAGGGCAAGAGACCCAGTACTTC. The whole variable domain, filled in from reference TRBV2 and TRBJ2-5, reads EPEVTQTPSHQVTQMGQEVILRCVPISNHLYFYWYRQILGQKVEFLVSFYNNEISEKSEIFDDQFSVERPDGSNFTLKIRSTKLEDSAMYFCASRETPGTGQETQYFGPGTRLLVL.

The chain combines TRBV5-4 with TRBJ1-6, with TRBD1 matching 8 bases. The germline V gene has CDR1 SGHNT and CDR2 YYREEE (reference sequence). The CDR3 covers 16 residues. J was trimmed by 10 bases and V by 4 bases; bases with no gene match: 13. The CDR3 protein is CASSQKTGQAASPLHF. The CDR3 DNA sequence: TGTGCCAGCAGCCAGAAAACGGGACAGGCTGCCTCACCCCTCCACTTT.

V gene TRBV11-2 combines with J gene TRBJ2-5; D remains unclear. CDR1 and CDR2 from the germline V gene are SGHAT and FQNNGV. Trimming stripped 2 bases from V and 1 base from J, with 11 bases between. The CDR3 runs 15 residues. As DNA, the CDR3 is TGTGCCAGCAGCTTATTCGTGGGAACCCAAGAGACCCAGTACTTC. Its protein product is CASSLFVGTQETQYF.

The rearrangement links TRBV6-5 to TRBJ2-7; TRBD2 matches 8 bases. V shed 6 bases and J 3 bases; nucleotides not matched to a gene: 7. Germline V CDR1 and CDR2: MNHEY, SVGAGI. This CDR3 spans 14 amino acids. The CDR3 DNA reads TGTGCCAGCAGCCCGGGGGGGTGGGGCTACGAGCAGTACTTC. Amino acid sequence: CASSPGGWGYEQYF.